This T cell receptor beta chain appears in the sequencing data of a study of vaccination and CD4 T cells after COVID-19. Per the germline V gene, CDR1 is DFQATT and CDR2 is SNEGSKA (reference sequence). CDR3 length equals 15 residues. The V end was cut by 1 base, the J end by 2 bases, with 12 bases between. Regarding the study as a whole: Convalescent patients displayed a median roughly 88% of reactive clones emerging only post-vaccination.

TCRdb called the PCR reads again in MiXCR, with one record for every CDR3 protein. The sample contains 13,000 to 15,000 distinct CDR3 sequences, more than 55% of which appear only once. PCR tests turned positive between March and December 2020, before US Alpha, Beta and Delta variants. As for this clonotype: What it binds is unknown.

This sequence was found in a human donor who had recovered from COVID-19. The specimen was CD4+ T cells from blood, collected after SARS-CoV-2 vaccination. This chain joins TRBV20-1 and TRBJ1-5; D remains ambiguous. The CDR3 loop reads CSARVAGSRNQPQHF. The CDR3 bases are TGCAGTGCTAGAGTCGCGGGAAGTCGCAATCAGCCCCAGCATTTT.